Detailed here is one TCR beta chain. The antigen remains unidentified. The record originates from a study of cytomegalovirus exposure and HLA in healthy donors. Study-wide results and caveats: Clonal expansion was found to be greater in HLA-associated TCR beta chains than in equally common others in a later analysis. A few chains linked to CMV were shown in vitro to be specific for CMV antigens. Associated with cytomegalovirus, according to the listing, were 150 to 200 TCR beta chains.

Trimming left V 2 bases short and J 10 bases short, with 7 bases between. The CDR3 covers 11 residues. The germline gives CDR1 SGDLS, CDR2 YYNGEE. PCR primers comprised 60 Vbeta and 13 Jbeta primers. In the authors' methods: The count from a later analysis was some 80 million unique TCR beta chains, 9 million to 12 million of them shared. Only in-frame clones appear in the TCRdb table, and some are missing; sequencing was by immunoSEQ multiplex PCR. V and J calls and clone size come straight from that table; D and trimming were deduced from the DNA. In the table there are roughly 200,000 clones, about 80% of which are singletons.

This TCR came from a man aged 25-40 years in good health and CMV-seronegative. The sample was PBMCs. The V and J genes are TRBV9 and TRBJ2-1; a weak D match, TRBD2 (5 bases). CDR3 sequence reads: CASSVGGEQFF. The CDR3 nucleotides read TGTGCCAGCAGCGTCGGAGGAGAGCAGTTCTTC.